A single T cell receptor (beta chain) is shown here with its context. This record comes from a study of identical twins. TCRdb re-called the 5' RACE reads through MiXCR, storing one row per CDR3 protein. The sample lists about 530,000 distinct CDR3 sequences; about a fifth were seen once. Germline CDR1 reads SGHRS; CDR2 reads YFSETQ. The length of the CDR3 is 14 residues. V gave up 0 bases and J gave up 2 bases, with 6 bases separating them. The same data also went into a second study, on yellow fever vaccine responses in identical twins.

V gene TRBV5-1 combines with J gene TRBJ1-3, with D perhaps TRBD1 (6 bases). This clonotype was sampled from a woman aged 18-29 years in good health. The material sequenced was CD4+ T cells sorted from blood. CDR3 region: CASSLDRAGNTIYF. In DNA, the CDR3 is TGCGCCAGCAGCTTGGACAGGGCTGGAAACACCATATATTTT.